The clone carrying this T cell receptor beta chain has a count of ten or more. Its antigen is currently unknown. PCR was performed a second time for about 7 to 11 cycles using a sample-barcoded 5' primer and a J-beta primer mix. A 12-random-nucleotide template-switch adaptor tagged each cDNA molecule. TCRdb re-called the 5' RACE reads with MiXCR, one entry per CDR3 protein. Here the sample spans hundreds of thousands of distinct CDR3 sequences, just over 55% being singletons. CDR1 is DFQATT, CDR2 SNEGSKA, per germline (reference sequence). Losses at the gene ends were 6 bases for V and 4 bases for J; bases not matched to a gene: 11. The CDR3 totals 16 residues. The draw of peripheral blood yielded approximately 10 milliliters from each donor. Each sample yielded at least 5.5 micrograms of PBMC total RNA. The data were taken from a study of blood T cells in healthy people across ages. Points from the study as a whole: In older individuals, TCR beta diversity per million T cells was lower, falling roughly linearly with age.

This TCR was recovered from a man aged 40-55 years in good health. The sequenced material came from blood. The chain employs TRBV20-1 and TRBJ2-3; 12 bases align to TRBD2. The CDR3 spells CSAPTSGGPRADTQYF. The CDR3 DNA is TGCAGTGCCCCGACTAGCGGGGGCCCCAGGGCAGATACGCAGTATTTT.